The entry below gives a single T cell receptor (beta chain) sequence along with its context. This sample stems from a study of blood T cell repertoires in COVID-19. Overall study context: Material from acute and convalescent COVID-19 was sourced from the United States, Italy and Spain. T cells, B-cell-depleted T cells, or PBMCs supplied cDNA or gDNA.

The ends lost 5 bases at V and 4 bases at J; junction bases unmatched: 9. The germline CDR1 and CDR2 sequences are MNHEY and SMNVEV (reference sequence). The CDR3 is made up of 15 amino acids. Per the original methods: It was from reference gene primer amplification that nucleated cell counts were estimated. TCRdb's table, derived via immunoSEQ multiplex PCR, lists solely in-frame clones and lacks some. V and J calls and clone size are given by that table; D and trimming were obtained from the DNA. The table lists some 200,000 clones, around 80% of them singletons. The chain links TRBV27 to TRBJ1-2; 8 bases are a match to TRBD1. The origin of this receptor is a woman aged 80 or older with acute or convalescent COVID-19. Sequencing was done on a sample of peripheral blood. In nucleotides, the CDR3 is TGTGCCAGCAGTATAGGGACAGGCGACATCTATGGCTACACCTTC. The encoded protein is CASSIGTGDIYGYTF.